This TCR beta chain was sequenced for a study of patients and donors after allogeneic stem cell transplantation. V lost 6 bases, J lost 8 bases, and 9 bases stayed unmatched. The CDR3 runs 14 residues. CDR1 and CDR2 (germline): MNHNS, SASEGT. This clonotype was recorded once. TCRdb redid the calling of the RT-PCR reads with MiXCR, one entry per CDR3 protein. The table lists some 230,000 distinct CDR3 sequences, less than 15% of them singletons, with approximately 10% in the top ten. The sample taken for sequencing was blood, either unsorted or a sorted T cell fraction (not recorded which). The receptor was isolated from a human donor who was either an allogeneic HSCT recipient or a stem cell or donor lymphocyte infusion donor (not recorded which). It is not recorded whose cells these are; they may come from a transplant donor. The chain is built from TRBV6-1 and TRBJ2-1; 8 bases align to TRBD1. The CDR3 DNA reads TGTGCCAGCAGGCCAGACAGGGGTTGGGATGAGCAGTTCTTC. It codes for CASRPDRGWDEQFF.